This TCR beta chain was sequenced during a study of cytomegalovirus exposure and HLA in healthy donors. This clone was counted once. Its antigen is not known. Sequencing was performed with immunoSEQ multiplex PCR; in TCRdb, only in-frame clones are kept and a portion is missing. The sample has about 49,000 clones; about 90% are singletons. Study-wide results and caveats: Reported results showed that the classifier diagnosed cytomegalovirus status with high specificity and sensitivity. Most TCR sequences showed up rarely, but some public TCRs showed up in many donors. The finding came from a later analysis; first-cohort TCR clusters tended to co-occur in the approximately 120 validation repertoires. The study flagged fewer than 200 TCR beta chains as cytomegalovirus-associated.

The material sequenced was PBMCs. This sequence was found in a young man in good health and CMV-seronegative.

The DNA of the CDR3 is TGTGCTAGTGGTGATGGGACAGTGAACACTGAAGCTTTCTTT. It specifies CASGDGTVNTEAFF. The chain combines TRBV12-5 with TRBJ1-1; 7 bases are shared with TRBD1. The CDR3 consists of 14 residues. Germline V gene data show CDR1 as LGHNT and CDR2 as FRNRAP. Trimming at V came to 5 bases and at J to 0 bases, leaving 3 bases not matched to a gene.